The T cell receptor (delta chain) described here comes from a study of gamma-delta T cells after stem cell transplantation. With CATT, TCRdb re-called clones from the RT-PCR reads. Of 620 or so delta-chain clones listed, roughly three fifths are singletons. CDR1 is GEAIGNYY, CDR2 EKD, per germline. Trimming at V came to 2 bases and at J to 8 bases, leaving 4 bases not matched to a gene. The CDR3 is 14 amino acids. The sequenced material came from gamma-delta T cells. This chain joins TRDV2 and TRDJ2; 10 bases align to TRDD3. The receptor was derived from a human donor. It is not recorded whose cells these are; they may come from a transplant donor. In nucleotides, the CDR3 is TGTGCCTGTGACAGATTGGGGGATACTGCACAACTCTTCTTT. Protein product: CACDRLGDTAQLFF.